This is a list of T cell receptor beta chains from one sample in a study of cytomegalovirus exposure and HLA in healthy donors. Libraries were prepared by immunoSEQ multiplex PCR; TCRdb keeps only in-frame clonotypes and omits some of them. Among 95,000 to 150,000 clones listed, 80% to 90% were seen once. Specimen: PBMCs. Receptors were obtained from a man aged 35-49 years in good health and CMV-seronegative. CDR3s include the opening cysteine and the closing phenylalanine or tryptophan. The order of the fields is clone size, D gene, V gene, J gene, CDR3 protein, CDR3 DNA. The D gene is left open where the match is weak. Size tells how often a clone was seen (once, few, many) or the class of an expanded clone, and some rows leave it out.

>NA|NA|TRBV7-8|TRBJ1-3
CASSPQAPGNTIYF
TGTGCCAGCAGCCCACAGGCACCTGGAAACACCATATATTTT
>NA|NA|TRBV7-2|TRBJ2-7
CASSLVRQTYEQYF
TGTGCCAGCAGCTTAGTGAGGCAAACCTACGAGCAGTACTTC
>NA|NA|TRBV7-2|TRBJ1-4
CASRSSREDNEKLFF
TGTGCCAGCAGGTCTTCTCGAGAGGATAATGAAAAACTGTTTTTT
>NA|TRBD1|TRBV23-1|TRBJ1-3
CASTGGFPSGNTIYF
TGCGCCAGCACAGGGGGTTTTCCCTCTGGAAACACCATATATTTT
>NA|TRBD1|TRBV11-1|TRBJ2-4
CASSPAPAGTGSKNIQYF
TGTGCCAGCAGCCCTGCCCCGGCCGGGACAGGGTCCAAAAACATTCAGTACTTC
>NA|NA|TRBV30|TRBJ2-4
CAWNLGQRKNSQYF
TGTGCCTGGAATCTCGGACAGCGGAAAAACAGTCAGTACTTC
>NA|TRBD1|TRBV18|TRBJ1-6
CASSRTGYNSPLHF
TGTGCCAGCTCACGGACAGGGTATAATTCACCCCTCCACTTT
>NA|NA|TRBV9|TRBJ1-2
CASSVGGTGSYGYTF
TGTGCCAGCAGCGTGGGCGGGACGGGGAGTTATGGCTACACCTTC
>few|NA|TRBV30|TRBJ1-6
CAWTGDMSSYNSPLHF
TGTGCCTGGACAGGGGATATGAGCTCCTATAATTCACCCCTCCACTTT
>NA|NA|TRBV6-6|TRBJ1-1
CASSLRETVNTEAFF
TGTGCCAGCAGCCTACGGGAGACAGTGAACACTGAAGCTTTCTTT
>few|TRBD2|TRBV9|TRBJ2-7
CASSSRPGTSGGAYEQYF
TGTGCCAGCAGCTCCCGTCCCGGGACTAGCGGGGGGGCCTACGAGCAGTACTTC
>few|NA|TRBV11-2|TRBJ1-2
CASSLGTTGDGYTF
TGTGCCAGCAGCTTAGGTACCACAGGCGATGGCTACACCTTC
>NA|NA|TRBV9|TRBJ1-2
CASSVGGGENGYTF
TGTGCCAGCAGCGTTGGGGGGGGCGAGAATGGCTACACCTTC
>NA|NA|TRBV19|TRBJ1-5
CASSWGEGNQPQHF
TGTGCCAGTAGCTGGGGGGAAGGCAATCAGCCCCAGCATTTT
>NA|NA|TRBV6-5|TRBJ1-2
CASSKTGYGYTF
TGTGCCAGCAGTAAGACAGGCTATGGCTACACCTTC
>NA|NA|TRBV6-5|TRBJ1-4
CASSWQVNEKLFF
TGTGCCAGCAGTTGGCAGGTTAATGAAAAACTGTTTTTT
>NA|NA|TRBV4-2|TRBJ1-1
CASSQGAGQNTEAFF
TGTGCCAGCAGCCAAGGGGCAGGGCAGAACACTGAAGCTTTCTTT
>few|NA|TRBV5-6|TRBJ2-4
CASSLFGGVSNGENSQYF
TGTGCCAGCAGCTTGTTCGGCGGGGTCTCGAATGGGGAAAACAGTCAGTACTTC
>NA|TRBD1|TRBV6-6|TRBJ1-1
CASSPAPRQGRAFF
TGTGCCAGCAGCCCCGCTCCCCGACAGGGTCGAGCTTTCTTT
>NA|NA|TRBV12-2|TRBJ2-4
CASRLGVFPPAQRVAKNIQYF
TGTGCAAGTCGCTTAGGTGTATTCCCTCCAGCACAGAGGGTAGCCAAAAACATTCAGTACTTC
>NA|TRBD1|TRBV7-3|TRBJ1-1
CASSFSTGANTEAFF
TGTGCCAGCAGCTTTTCCACAGGGGCAAACACTGAAGCTTTCTTT
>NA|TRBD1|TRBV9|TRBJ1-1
CASSAYGTGSPMNTEAFF
TGTGCCAGCAGCGCATACGGGACAGGATCTCCCATGAACACTGAAGCTTTCTTT
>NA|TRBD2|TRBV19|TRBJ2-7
CASSPGGVLPGYEQYF
TGTGCCAGTAGTCCGGGGGGAGTCCTGCCTGGTTACGAGCAGTACTTC
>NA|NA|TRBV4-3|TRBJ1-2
CASSQDRGYYGYTF
TGCGCCAGCAGCCAAGATCGGGGGTACTATGGCTACACCTTC
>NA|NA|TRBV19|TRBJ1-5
CASSISGVQPQHF
TGTGCCAGTAGTATATCCGGGGTTCAGCCCCAGCATTTT
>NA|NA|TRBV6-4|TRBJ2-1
CASPLNLAPSSSYNEPFF
TGTGCCAGCCCACTCAATCTAGCCCCGTCCAGCTCCTACAATGAGCCGTTCTTC
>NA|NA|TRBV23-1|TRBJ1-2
CASRPRVRYTF
TGCGCCAGCAGGCCCAGGGTTCGCTACACCTTC
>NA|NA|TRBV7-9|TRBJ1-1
CASSQHGRGTEAFF
TGTGCCAGCAGCCAACACGGCAGAGGCACTGAAGCTTTCTTT
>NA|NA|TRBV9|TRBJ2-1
CASSPQNNEQFF
TGTGCCAGCAGCCCTCAGAACAATGAGCAGTTCTTC
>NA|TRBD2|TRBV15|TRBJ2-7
CATSRDGLAGGVSYF
TGTGCCACCAGCAGAGACGGACTAGCGGGAGGGGTCTCGTACTTC
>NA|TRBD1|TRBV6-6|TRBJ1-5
CASSPGTGGNQPQHF
TGTGCCAGCAGCCCGGGGACAGGGGGTAATCAGCCCCAGCATTTT
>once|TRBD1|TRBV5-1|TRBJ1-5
CASSLGPGGAGQPQHF
TGCGCCAGCAGCTTGGGTCCAGGGGGCGCCGGCCAGCCCCAGCATTTT
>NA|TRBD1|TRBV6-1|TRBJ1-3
CASTDRGSGNTIYF
TGTGCCAGCACCGACAGGGGATCTGGAAACACCATATATTTT
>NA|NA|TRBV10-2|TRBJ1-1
CASSLPGDPAEAFF
TGCGCCAGCAGTTTACCAGGGGATCCTGCGGAAGCTTTCTTT
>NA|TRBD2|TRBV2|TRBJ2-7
CASSLRGGSSEQYF
TGTGCCAGCAGTCTGCGGGGGGGCTCTTCCGAGCAGTACTTC
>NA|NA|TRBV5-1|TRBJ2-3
CASSLRGVRTDTQYF
TGCGCCAGCAGCTTGAGGGGCGTCCGCACAGATACGCAGTATTTT
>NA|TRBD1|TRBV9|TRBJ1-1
CASSPREDRVSAFF
TGTGCCAGCAGCCCTAGAGAGGACAGGGTATCGGCTTTCTTT
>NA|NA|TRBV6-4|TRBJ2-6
CASSAQGNGANGLTF
TGTGCCAGCAGTGCTCAGGGGAATGGGGCCAACGGCCTGACTTTC
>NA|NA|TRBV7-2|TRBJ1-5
CASSPHGGQVFRPQHF
TGTGCCAGCAGCCCCCACGGGGGGCAGGTTTTTAGGCCCCAGCATTTT
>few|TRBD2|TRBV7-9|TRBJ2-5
CASSWTSGQETQYF
TGTGCCAGCAGTTGGACTAGCGGACAAGAGACCCAGTACTTC
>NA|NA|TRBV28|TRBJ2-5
CASSLRSAGIETQYF
TGTGCCAGCAGTTTGCGGAGCGCAGGGATAGAGACCCAGTACTTC
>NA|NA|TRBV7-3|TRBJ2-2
CASSREHPGGSGELFF
TGTGCCAGCAGTCGAGAACACCCAGGGGGGTCCGGGGAGCTGTTTTTT
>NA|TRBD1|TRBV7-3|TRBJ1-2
CASSSGTGGGYGYTF
TGTGCCAGCAGTTCCGGGACAGGGGGAGGCTATGGCTACACCTTC
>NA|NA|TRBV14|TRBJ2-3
CASSRQRNTQYF
TGTGCCAGCAGCCGACAGAGGAATACGCAGTATTTT
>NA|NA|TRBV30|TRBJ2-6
CAWTYSGANGLTF
TGTGCCTGGACATACTCTGGGGCCAACGGCCTGACTTTC
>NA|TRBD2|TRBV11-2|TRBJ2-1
CASSLTSGGGNEQFF
TGTGCCAGCAGCTTGACTAGCGGGGGGGGTAATGAGCAGTTCTTC
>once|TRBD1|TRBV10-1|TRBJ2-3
CASSDEGQGTDTQYF
TGCGCCAGCAGTGACGAGGGACAGGGCACAGATACGCAGTATTTT
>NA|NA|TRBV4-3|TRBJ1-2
CASSQVGVSLGYTF
TGCGCCAGCAGCCAAGTCGGTGTGTCACTCGGCTACACCTTC
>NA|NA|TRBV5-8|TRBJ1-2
CASSLNQGFSMGGYTF
TGTGCCAGCAGCCTAAATCAGGGCTTTTCCATGGGGGGCTACACCTTC
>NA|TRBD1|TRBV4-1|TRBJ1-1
CASSGRGEDRGLPLNTEAFF
TGCGCCAGCAGCGGCAGAGGGGAGGACAGGGGTCTTCCCTTGAACACTGAAGCTTTCTTT
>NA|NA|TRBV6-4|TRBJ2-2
CASSVAGGELFF
TGTGCCAGCAGTGTAGCCGGCGGGGAGCTGTTTTTT
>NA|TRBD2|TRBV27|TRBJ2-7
CASRIAGRYEQYF
TGTGCCAGCAGGATAGCGGGAAGGTACGAGCAGTACTTC
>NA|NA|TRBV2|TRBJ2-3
CASSVRSVDSAWTSAQYF
TGTGCCAGCAGTGTTAGGTCGGTGGACAGTGCGTGGACTTCTGCGCAGTATTTT
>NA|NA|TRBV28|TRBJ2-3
CASRGSPLLDTQYF
TGTGCCAGCAGAGGGAGTCCTTTGTTAGATACGCAGTATTTT
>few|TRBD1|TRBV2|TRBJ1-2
CASNPDRVDRGYTF
TGTGCCAGCAATCCGGACAGGGTCGATAGGGGCTACACCTTC
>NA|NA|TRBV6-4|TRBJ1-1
CASSEQQNTEAFF
TGTGCCAGCAGTGAACAGCAGAACACTGAAGCTTTCTTT
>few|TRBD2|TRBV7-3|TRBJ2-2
CASSQLARYTGELFF
TGTGCCAGCAGCCAACTAGCGAGGTACACCGGGGAGCTGTTTTTT